This T cell receptor beta chain derives from a study of Graves' ophthalmopathy and Graves' hyperthyroidism. Researchers took RNA transcripts and amplified TCR beta CDR3 regions from them. The library came from an HTBI-primed first-round RT-PCR and a second-round multiplex PCR. TCRdb redid the calling of the multiplex PCR reads with MiXCR, one entry per CDR3 protein. Of about 1.1 million distinct CDR3 sequences in the sample, about 38% are singletons; the top ten hold around 10%. General study results and limits: Ophthalmopathy progression was predicted by the model at about 70% sensitivity and approximately 72% specificity. Blood was where most expanded thyroid clonotypes above 0.001 frequency also turned up.

Included hyperthyroidism patients were aged 18 to 65 and newly diagnosed (under 2 months' duration). Thyroid ultrasound, orbital computed tomography, TRAb, serum thyroxine and clinical symptoms formed the basis of diagnosis. Per germline, CDR1 DFQATT and CDR2 SNEGSKA (reference sequence). V lost 3 bases and J 0 bases, leaving 11 bases between the germline ends. This CDR3 comprises 14 residues. With regard to this clonotype: Its antigen remains unknown.

The rearrangement uses TRBV20-1 and TRBJ1-1; D not certain. Sequenced input: peripheral blood or thyroid tissue (not recorded which). The origin of this receptor is an adult man with Graves' hyperthyroidism. Written as DNA, the CDR3 is TGCAGTGCTAGGCGCCCAGCCTTGAACACTGAAGCTTTCTTT. The encoded protein is CSARRPALNTEAFF.